The T cell receptor beta chain described here comes from a study of molecular identifiers for immune sequencing clone quantification. Study details: Replicate experiments divided RNA from around 20,000 or 100,000 naive CD8 cells into five parts and sequenced four.

The CDR3 extends over 15 amino acids. After removal of 2 bases from V and 7 bases from J, the junction contained 8 bases not matched to a gene. Per germline, CDR1 SGHTA and CDR2 FQGNSA. Preparation methods for the bulk TCR libraries were those previously described, with listed TCR primers. One entry per CDR3 protein, called by TCRdb with MiXCR from the PCR reads. The repertoire holds about 9,600 distinct CDR3 sequences, roughly a fifth seen once, with about 1.4% in the top ten. By share of the sample, this clonotype is medium-sized. A CD8+CD4-CCR7+CD45RA+ phenotype served as the sorting definition for naive CD8 T cells.

Sequencing was carried out using naive CD8+ T cells from blood, with Jurkat cell RNA spiked in. Subset: FACS-sorted CD8+CD4-CCR7+CD45RA+ naive T cells. This sequence joins TRBV7-2 and TRBJ1-5; TRBD1 matches at 7 bases. The sequence was collected from a human donor in good health. Some libraries in this study had Jurkat cell RNA spiked in. CDR3 in DNA: TGTGCCAGCAGCTTACTAGCCGGGACAGCCCAGCCCCAGCATTTT. Translating it yields CASSLLAGTAQPQHF.